This T cell receptor beta chain was retrieved from a study of blood T cells in healthy people across ages. This clonotype turned up a few times. Its cognate antigen is unknown. Primed by a sample-barcoded 5' primer and a J-beta primer mix, a second PCR proceeded for roughly 6 to 12 cycles. TCRdb used MiXCR to reprocess the 5' RACE reads, holding one entry per CDR3 protein. The sample includes fewer than 2 million distinct CDR3 sequences, roughly 43% of them seen just once. The germline CDR1 and CDR2 sequences are MNHEY and SMNVEV (reference sequence). There are 17 residues in the CDR3. Trimming took 3 bases from V and 2 from J, leaving 19 bases between them. The study isolated at least 7 million PBMCs from each sample. Whole-study results and caveats: Long-lived donors carried more naive CD4+ cells and greater diversity than aged donors. Older age coincided with a roughly linear decline in TCR beta diversity per million T cells.

The chain recombines TRBV27 with TRBJ1-2, with a possible D match to TRBD1 (5 bases). The sequenced sample consisted of blood. The receptor's source is a human donor in good health. The CDR3 reads CASSFSLSPRGNYGYTF. The CDR3 DNA sequence: TGTGCCAGCAGTTTTTCTCTGAGCCCCCGGGGGAACTATGGCTACACCTTC.